Reported below is one TCR beta chain. The antigen is unknown. The sample originates from a study of PD-1 blockade in classical Hodgkin lymphoma. General study findings and limits: Baseline diversity resembling that of newly diagnosed patients was seen in complete responders.

Sequencing was performed with immunoSEQ multiplex PCR; in TCRdb, only in-frame clones are kept and a portion is missing. Seen here are 57,000 or so clones, 87% observed once, and the top ten hold about 8.1%. V gave up 7 bases and J gave up 5 bases, with 11 bases separating them. The CDR3 length is 13 residues. The V gene's germline CDR1 is MNHNS and CDR2 SASEGT. As for time point: cycle 4 day 1 (C4D1), after more than 5 weeks of nivolumab. Following autologous stem cell transplantation, relapse occurred in every patient, and exposure to brentuximab vedotin varied. This sequence was found in a human donor with classical Hodgkin lymphoma. Sequences were derived from peripheral blood mononuclear cells (PBMCs), sampled before the fourth cycle of nivolumab. This chain connects TRBV6-1 to TRBJ2-2; D may be TRBD1 (6 bases). The CDR3 sequence is CASIQGWTGELFF. CDR3 DNA sequence: TGTGCCAGCATTCAGGGGTGGACCGGGGAGCTGTTTTTT.